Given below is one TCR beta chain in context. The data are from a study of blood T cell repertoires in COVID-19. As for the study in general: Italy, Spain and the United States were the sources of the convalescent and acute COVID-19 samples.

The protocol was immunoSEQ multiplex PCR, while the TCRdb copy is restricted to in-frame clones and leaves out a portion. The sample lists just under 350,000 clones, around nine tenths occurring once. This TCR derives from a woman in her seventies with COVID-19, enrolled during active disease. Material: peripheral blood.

The CDR3 DNA reads TGTGCCATCAGTGTGGGGGCTGGCTACACCTTC. Encoded protein: CAISVGAGYTF. The chain employs TRBV10-3 and TRBJ1-2, with D possibly TRBD1 on 6 matching bases. There are 11 residues in the CDR3. V shed 4 bases and J shed 7 bases, with 7 bases lying between them. CDR1 ENHRY and CDR2 SYGVKD come from the germline V gene.